Below, 19 T cell receptor beta chains from the same sample are listed, as sequenced in a study of CD8 T cells in ankylosing spondylitis. No antigen has been assigned to these receptors. MiXCR was run by TCRdb on the 5' RACE reads, yielding one entry per CDR3 protein. This table has 400,000 to 450,000 distinct CDR3 sequences, about a sixth appearing once. Study outcomes and limitations: What appeared characteristic of ankylosing spondylitis blood was a TCR beta motif of under 10 highly homologous variants.

The sequenced sample consisted of blood, either unsorted or a sorted T cell fraction (not recorded which). The receptor source for this set is a male donor with ankylosing spondylitis.

The chain couples TRBV28 to TRBJ1-6; D not certain. The CDR3 loop spans 13 amino acids. Germline CDR1 and CDR2: MDHEN and SYDVKM. The V gene lost 9 bases and the J gene lost 0 bases, with 6 bases spanning the gap. This CDR3 reads CASRGSYNSPLHF. The DNA of the CDR3 is TGTGCCAGTCGGGGCTCCTATAATTCACCCCTCCACTTT.

CDR3 amino acids: CATARPASYEQYF. For the CDR3, the DNA is TGTGCCACCGCGCGGCCGGCTTCTTACGAGCAGTACTTC. The V call is TRBV28, the J call TRBJ2-7, with no clear D. The CDR3 loop spans 13 amino acids. The germline CDR1 and CDR2 sequences are MDHEN and SYDVKM. The V and J ends lost 10 bases and 4 bases respectively, with 17 bases between them. Complete variable domain (other parts from reference TRBV28 and TRBJ2-7): DVKVTQSSRYLVKRTGEKVFLECVQDMDHENMFWYRQDPGLGLRLIYFSYDVKMKEKGDIPEGYSVSREKKERFSLILESASTNQTSMYLCATARPASYEQYFGPGTRLTVT.

The rearrangement joins TRBV25-1 to TRBJ2-7; D may be TRBD1 (6 bases). CDR3 length: 13 amino acids. V was pared by 4 bases and J by 4 bases, with 11 bases between. Germline V gene lookup returns CDR1 MGHDK and CDR2 SYGVNS. The CDR3 region is CASSVAQGYEQYF. The CDR3 coding sequence is TGTGCCAGCAGTGTTGCTCAGGGGTACGAGCAGTACTTC.

The CDR3 DNA reads as TGTGCCACCAGTGATTCTCACCAACAGGGGGTTCCCTACGAGCAGTACTTC. This gives the protein CATSDSHQQGVPYEQYF. The rearrangement joins TRBV24-1 to TRBJ2-7, with TRBD1 matching over 8 bases. Germline CDR1 is KGHDR and CDR2 is SFDVKD. The CDR3 sequence is 17 residues long. Unmatched junction bases numbered 10, after V lost 2 bases and J lost 2 bases.

About this clonotype itself: Compared with germline, one end of the junction differs, possibly owing to a read error. This chain connects TRBV12-3 or TRBV12-4 to TRBJ1-6; maybe TRBD1 (6 bases). This CDR3 comprises 13 residues. CDR3: CASGLTGNSPLHF. CDR3 nucleotides: TGTGCCAGCGGTTTAACAGGGAATTCACCCCTCCACTTT.

The chain joins TRBV5-6 to TRBJ1-2; no clear D. V lost 0 bases to trimming and J lost 7 bases, with 10 bases between them. In germline, CDR1 is SGHDT, CDR2 YYEEEE. The CDR3 sequence is 13 residues long. CDR3 in DNA: TGTGCCAGCAGCTTGGAAGGGAGGAGTGGCTACACCTTC. This encodes CASSLEGRSGYTF.

This chain joins TRBV7-2 and TRBJ1-2, with D hard to call. Trimming took 5 bases from V and 3 from J, leaving 7 bases between them. This CDR3 comprises 12 residues. The V gene's germline CDR1 is SGHTA and CDR2 FQGNSA. CDR3 loop: CASSRQYYGYTF. In nucleotides, the CDR3 is TGTGCCAGCAGCCGTCAGTACTATGGCTACACCTTC.

The chain joins TRBV7-9 to TRBJ2-7, with a tentative D call TRBD1 (6 bases). The V gene lost 2 bases and the J gene lost 2 bases, with 13 bases spanning the gap. Germline V gives CDR1 SEHNR, CDR2 FQNEAQ (reference sequence). This CDR3 has 15 amino acids. The CDR3 here is CASSLIVGQTYEQYF. In DNA, the CDR3 is TGTGCCAGCAGCTTAATTGTAGGACAGACCTACGAGCAGTACTTC.

V is TRBV6-1 and J is TRBJ2-5; D possibly corresponds to TRBD1 (5 bases). The CDR3 runs to 12 residues. Germline CDR1 and CDR2: MNHNS and SASEGT. The V and J ends lost 4 bases and 7 bases respectively, with 10 bases between them. The CDR3: CASSVRVVTQYF. The CDR3 DNA reads as TGTGCCAGCAGTGTCAGGGTGGTGACCCAGTACTTC.

The chain employs TRBV15 and TRBJ1-2, with TRBD1 as a possible D gene (6 bases). CDR1 and CDR2 from the germline V gene are LNHNV and YYDKDF (reference sequence). V lost 1 base, J lost 3 bases, and 18 bases lay in between. This CDR3 is built from 17 residues. CDR3 DNA: TGTGCCACCAGCAGAGGTTTTGCGGCGGGACAACACTATGGCTACACCTTC. Its protein product is CATSRGFAAGQHYGYTF.

This clonotype came up once. V is TRBV6-1 and J is TRBJ2-2; 7 positions agree with TRBD2. CDR1 is MNHNS and CDR2 is SASEGT in the germline V gene. CDR3 length: 14 residues. J lost 4 bases, V lost 6 bases, and 5 bases had no gene match. This CDR3 reads CASRREGATGELFF. Here the CDR3 DNA reads TGTGCCAGCAGAAGGGAGGGTGCCACCGGGGAGCTGTTTTTT.

Ten or more counts support this clonotype. The CDR3 protein is CASSPTGTSVGEQFF. The CDR3 DNA is TGCGCCAGCAGCCCAACCGGGACTAGCGTCGGTGAGCAGTTCTTC. The chain joins TRBV5-1 to TRBJ2-1; 10 bases line up with TRBD2. There are 15 residues in the CDR3. CDR1 is SGHRS, CDR2 YFSETQ, per germline. V was clipped by 4 bases and J by 9 bases; unmatched bases: 10.

The chain links TRBV6-2 or TRBV6-3 to TRBJ1-2; D uncertain. The V end lost 0 bases, the J end lost 8 bases, and 13 bases lay between the germline ends. CDR1 MNHEY and CDR2 SVGEGT come from the germline V gene. The CDR3 consists of 14 residues. The CDR3 bases are TGTGCCAGCAGTTACTCGAGGGTGATGGGAGGCTACACCTTC. This codes for CASSYSRVMGGYTF.

The chain recombines TRBV5-4 with TRBJ2-5; no clear D. Per germline, CDR1 SGHNT and CDR2 YYREEE (reference sequence). This CDR3 is 13 amino acids long. The V end lost 0 bases, the J end lost 0 bases, and 3 bases lay between the germline ends. This CDR3 is CASSLEYQETQYF. CDR3 nucleotide sequence: TGTGCCAGCAGCTTGGAATACCAAGAGACCCAGTACTTC.

This rearrangement joins TRBV30 to TRBJ2-7; D possibly corresponds to TRBD2 (6 bases). The germline V gene has CDR1 GTSNPN and CDR2 SVGIG (reference sequence). There are 14 residues in the CDR3. The V end lost 0 bases, the J end lost 3 bases, and 12 bases lay between the germline ends. CDR3 nucleotides: TGTGCCTGGAGTGTACTGGAGGGTTACTACGAGCAGTACTTC. This codes for CAWSVLEGYYEQYF.

This clonotype was seen more than once but under ten times. The chain joins TRBV7-2 to TRBJ1-1; no reliable D call. The CDR3 has 15 residues. Germline assignment: CDR1 SGHTA and CDR2 FQGNSA. The V end lost 1 base, the J end lost 0 bases, and 9 bases lay between the germline ends. The CDR3 sequence: CASSLVGKVNTEAFF. CDR3 DNA sequence: TGTGCCAGCAGCTTAGTGGGCAAAGTGAACACTGAAGCTTTCTTT.

This sequence joins TRBV24-1 and TRBJ2-2, with D perhaps matching TRBD1 (5 bases). This CDR3 has 14 residues. The germline CDR1 and CDR2 sequences are KGHDR and SFDVKD. V dropped 3 bases and J dropped 1 base, with 5 bases sitting between them. The CDR3, as DNA: TGTGCCACCAGTGATAGGGGGAACACCGGGGAGCTGTTTTTT. Translating it yields CATSDRGNTGELFF.

The chain links TRBV7-6 to TRBJ2-1; D gene unclear. V was clipped by 1 base and J by 0 bases, with 13 bases between them. Germline CDR1 SGHVS, CDR2 FNYEAQ. The CDR3 runs 17 residues. CDR3 in amino acids: CASSLELGVSSYNEQFF. In DNA, the CDR3 is TGTGCCAGCAGCTTAGAGCTTGGGGTCAGCTCCTACAATGAGCAGTTCTTC. The entire variable domain, with the rest obtained from reference TRBV7-6 and TRBJ2-1, is as follows: GAGVSQSPRYKVTKRGQDVALRCDPISGHVSLYWYRQALGQGPEFLTYFNYEAQQDKSGLPNDRFSAERPEGSISTLTIQRTEQRDSAMYRCASSLELGVSSYNEQFFGPGTRLTVL.

This clonotype was counted ten times or more. The gene calls are TRBV5-1 and TRBJ1-1; TRBD1 might be the D (5 bases). There are 15 residues in the CDR3. Per germline, CDR1 SGHRS and CDR2 YFSETQ. V was clipped by 1 base and J by 1 base, with 11 bases between them. The CDR3 region has the DNA TGCGCCAGCAGCTTGACAGCAGGGAGGAACACTGAAGCTTTCTTT. Residues: CASSLTAGRNTEAFF.